Following are 16 T cell receptor beta chains from one sample sequenced in a study of identical twins. In TCRdb, the 5' RACE reads were re-called with MiXCR into one record per CDR3 protein. Of about 570,000 distinct CDR3 sequences listed, more than 9% are singletons. This same sample was also taken into another study, of yellow fever vaccine responses in identical twins.

Sequencing was carried out using PBMCs. The source is a woman younger than 35 in good health.

This clonotype was observed at least ten times. This sequence joins TRBV27 and TRBJ2-5; TRBD1 agrees at 8 bases. The CDR3 loop spans 15 amino acids. The V gene's germline CDR1 is MNHEY and CDR2 SMNVEV (reference sequence). Trimming removed 2 bases from V and 5 bases from J; junction bases left unmatched: 7. The CDR3 DNA sequence: TGTGCCAGCAGTTTAGAAGGGCAGGGGGCCGAGACCCAGTACTTC. Its translation: CASSLEGQGAETQYF.

This clonotype appeared many times. The J gene is TRBJ1-1, the V gene TRBV29-1; D unclear. Trimming stripped 1 base from V and 3 bases from J, with 6 bases between. Germline-derived CDR1 and CDR2 are SQVTM and ANQGSEA. CDR3 length equals 12 residues. CDR3 loop: CSVEVPYTEAFF. In nucleotides, the CDR3 is TGCAGCGTTGAAGTGCCGTACACTGAAGCTTTCTTT.

V usage is TRBV12-3 or TRBV12-4 and J usage is TRBJ1-6; 7 bases are a match to TRBD1. This CDR3 comprises 14 residues. J was trimmed by 7 bases and V by 7 bases; bases with no gene match: 7. The CDR3 DNA reads TGTGCCAGCATTAGGGACAGATTCAATTCACCCCTCCACTTT. Amino acids: CASIRDRFNSPLHF.

Many counts were recorded for this clonotype. The chain couples TRBV12-3 or TRBV12-4 to TRBJ2-2; 11 bases align to TRBD1. V was clipped by 6 bases and J by 3 bases; unmatched bases: 9. CDR3 length: 17 amino acids. Written as DNA, the CDR3 is TGTGCCAGCAGCCCGGTAGGGACAGGGGGTTACACCGGGGAGCTGTTTTTT. It yields the protein CASSPVGTGGYTGELFF.

This clonotype was seen at least ten times. J is TRBJ2-5 and V is TRBV4-3; D unclear. Germline values: CDR1 LGHNA, CDR2 YSLEER. Between the trimmed V and J ends, which lost 1 base and 1 base, there was a span of 10 bases. The CDR3 is made up of 15 amino acids. CDR3 bases: TGCGCCAGCAGCCAAGCGCACCGGGCCCAAGAGACCCAGTACTTC. It encodes CASSQAHRAQETQYF.

This clonotype was counted between two and nine times. This chain links TRBV20-1 with TRBJ2-3; 10 bases map to TRBD2. V trimming: 5 bases; J trimming: 4 bases; junction bases outside the gene matches: 6. This CDR3 has 14 residues. Germline lookup yields CDR1 DFQATT and CDR2 SNEGSKA (reference sequence). The CDR3 region is CSAVSGRTSDTQYF. CDR3 nucleotide sequence: TGCAGTGCTGTTAGCGGGAGGACGTCAGATACGCAGTATTTT.

The sample holds a few counts of this clonotype. The V gene is TRBV20-1, the J gene TRBJ2-3, with TRBD1 as a possible D gene (5 bases). This CDR3 contains 12 residues. Germline V gene sequence: CDR1 DFQATT, CDR2 SNEGSKA (reference sequence). The V gene lost 6 bases and the J gene lost 7 bases, with 14 bases spanning the gap. The CDR3 loop reads CSAHLTVNTQYF. The DNA of the CDR3 is TGCAGTGCCCACCTGACAGTCAATACGCAGTATTTT.

This sequence joins TRBV29-1 and TRBJ1-1; D is undetermined. Trimming took 5 bases from V and 4 from J, leaving 11 bases between them. Germline CDR1 reads SQVTM; CDR2 reads ANQGSEA. The CDR3 loop spans 12 amino acids. In DNA form, the CDR3 reads TGCAGCGTTACTGACGCGAGCACTGAAGCTTTCTTT. As protein: CSVTDASTEAFF.

CDR3 nucleotides: TGTGCCAGCAGTTTAATACTAGCGGGACGATCCAAAAACATTCAGTACTTC. This encodes CASSLILAGRSKNIQYF. This chain connects TRBV12-3 or TRBV12-4 to TRBJ2-4, with TRBD2 identical over 10 bases. This CDR3 is 17 amino acids long. V shed 2 bases and J 2 bases; nucleotides not matched to a gene: 6.

The chain couples TRBV7-9 to TRBJ2-5; the match to TRBD2 covers 8 bases. Trimming at V came to 2 bases and at J to 2 bases, leaving 7 bases not matched to a gene. Germline V gene data show CDR1 as SEHNR and CDR2 as FQNEAQ (reference sequence). The CDR3 has 16 amino acids. CDR3 coding DNA: TGTGCCAGCAGCTTATTGGGTAGCGGGGAGCAAGAGACCCAGTACTTC. Protein product: CASSLLGSGEQETQYF.

The CDR3 nucleotides read TGTGCCAGCAGTTTCCGGACTAGCGGGAGCCTCTATGAGCAGTTCTTC. Its translation is CASSFRTSGSLYEQFF. The rearrangement joins TRBV12-3 or TRBV12-4 to TRBJ2-1; 13 bases fit TRBD2. J lost 8 bases, V lost 3 bases, and 7 bases had no gene match. This CDR3 is 16 amino acids long.

This clonotype showed up many times. The chain carries TRBV24-1 and TRBJ1-2; tentative D call: TRBD1 (6 bases). There are 13 residues in the CDR3. Germline V lookup: CDR1 KGHDR, CDR2 SFDVKD. Trimming left V 4 bases short and J 6 bases short, with 11 bases between. CDR3 nucleotides: TGTGCCACCAGTGAAGCAGGGGAGGATGGCTACACCTTC. It yields the protein CATSEAGEDGYTF.

This clonotype was detected a few times. The CDR3 loop is CASSHRTSGRTREETQYF. In nucleotides, the CDR3 is TGTGCCAGCAGTCATAGGACTAGCGGGAGGACAAGAGAAGAGACCCAGTACTTC. This rearrangement joins TRBV27 to TRBJ2-5, with 14 bases matching TRBD2. This CDR3 contains 18 residues. The junction had 11 bases not matched to a gene; V was cut back by 5 bases and J by 3 bases. Germline CDR1 and CDR2: MNHEY and SMNVEV (reference sequence).

This sequence joins TRBV10-3 and TRBJ2-2, with 8 bases that match TRBD1. The CDR3 spans 14 residues. V shed 7 bases, J shed 5 bases, and the junction held 6 bases outside the gene matches. CDR1 is ENHRY, CDR2 SYGVKD, per germline. CDR3 nucleotide sequence: TGTGCCATCACCGAGACAGGGGTAACCGGGGAGCTGTTTTTT. Translation gives CAITETGVTGELFF.

This clonotype was detected ten times or more. This chain connects TRBV12-3 or TRBV12-4 to TRBJ2-7, with D tentatively TRBD1 or TRBD2 (5 bases each). Trimming shortened V by 7 bases and J by 7 bases, and 17 bases separated the two germline ends. The CDR3 contains 13 residues. The CDR3 DNA is TGTGCCAGCACCCCCCGGTGGGGGTTGGAGCAGTACTTC. It encodes CASTPRWGLEQYF.

Only a few counts were recorded for this clonotype. The rearrangement uses TRBV7-2 and TRBJ2-7, with D tentatively TRBD1 (5 bases). Per germline, CDR1 SGHTA and CDR2 FQGNSA. The CDR3 runs 14 residues. Trimming removed 1 base from V and 3 bases from J, with 10 bases in between. This CDR3 reads CASSLGTDNYEQYF. The CDR3 nucleotides are TGTGCCAGCAGCTTAGGGACGGACAACTACGAGCAGTACTTC.